Presented here are 10 T cell receptor beta chains from one specimen sequenced in a study of T-cell reconstitution after alpha-beta-depleted transplantation in children. It was with unique molecular identifiers that the TCRbeta library was prepared. MiXCR, run by TCRdb on the PCR reads, gives a single entry per CDR3 protein. Seen here are a few hundred thousand distinct CDR3 sequences, 20% to 30% observed once, and the top ten hold under 45%. Sequenced here: PBMCs, sampled before TCRalphabeta/CD19-depleted stem cell transplant. The receptors were gathered from a boy younger than two with Wiskott-Aldrich syndrome, due to receive a stem cell transplant.

This clonotype was seen more than once but under ten times. This rearrangement joins TRBV10-3 to TRBJ2-5; D is undetermined. Trimming cost V 9 bases and J 5 bases, with 13 bases left between them. Looked up from germline, CDR1 is ENHRY and CDR2 is SYGVKD. The CDR3 sequence is 12 residues long. The CDR3 spells CAMGPSSETQYF. The CDR3 bases are TGTGCCATGGGCCCTAGTTCGGAGACCCAGTACTTC.

There are a few counts of this clonotype. The J gene is TRBJ2-1, the V gene TRBV5-1; D gene uncertain. With 0 bases removed from V and 9 bases from J, the gap between germline ends came to 13 bases. The CDR3 loop spans 14 amino acids. Germline CDR1 reads SGHRS; CDR2 reads YFSETQ. The CDR3 DNA follows: TGCGCCAGCAGCTTGGTGGCCTCGACCATTGAGCAGTTCTTC. Its translation: CASSLVASTIEQFF.

This clonotype was observed a few times. V and J are TRBV20-1 and TRBJ2-5, with a weak D call TRBD2 (6 bases). Trimming pared 1 base from V and 5 bases from J, leaving 17 bases between. Per germline, CDR1 DFQATT and CDR2 SNEGSKA (reference sequence). The CDR3 loop spans 15 amino acids. The CDR3 loop is CSARVRWRAGETQYF. For the CDR3, the DNA is TGCAGTGCTAGAGTCAGATGGAGGGCCGGGGAGACCCAGTACTTC.

This clonotype was seen more than once but under ten times. The V call is TRBV10-3, the J call TRBJ2-1; 10 bases align to TRBD2. Germline CDR1 and CDR2: ENHRY and SYGVKD. The CDR3 covers 19 residues. Germline trimming cut 4 bases from V and 9 bases from J; bases unmatched to any gene: 21. The CDR3 nucleotides read TGTGCCATCAGTGGATCCAACAATCTAGCGGGAGTGAGGTCGGGTGAGCAGTTCTTC. This sequence encodes CAISGSNNLAGVRSGEQFF.

This clonotype has a handful of counts. J is TRBJ2-7 and V is TRBV5-1, with TRBD1 matching over 8 bases. From germline, CDR1 is SGHRS and CDR2 YFSETQ. The trim removed 4 bases at V and 2 bases at J, leaving 5 bases unmatched. The CDR3 covers 14 residues. The CDR3 nucleotides are TGCGCCAGCAGCCCGGACAGGGTCACCTACGAGCAGTACTTC. It translates to CASSPDRVTYEQYF.

This clonotype was seen more than once but under ten times. CDR3 amino acids: CASSFWPAGGADTQYF. The CDR3 region has the DNA TGTGCCAGCAGCTTTTGGCCAGCGGGAGGAGCGGATACGCAGTATTTT. The J gene is TRBJ2-3, the V gene TRBV5-5; 9 nucleotides align to TRBD2. V dropped 2 bases and J dropped 6; count of bases not matched to a gene: 10. The germline CDR1 and CDR2 sequences are SGHKS and YYEKEE (reference sequence). CDR3 length equals 16 residues. Using reference TRBV5-5 and TRBJ2-3 for the parts outside the CDR3, the full variable domain is DAGVTQSPTHLIKTRGQQVTLRCSPISGHKSVSWYQQVLGQGPQFIFQYYEKEERGRGNFPDRFSARQFPNYSSELNVNALLLGDSALYLCASSFWPAGGADTQYFGPGTRLTVL.

The chain has TRBV5-5 and TRBJ1-2; D possibly corresponds to TRBD1 (5 bases). CDR1 is SGHKS, CDR2 YYEKEE, per germline (reference sequence). The V end lost 5 bases, the J end lost 6 bases, and 26 bases lay between the germline ends. This CDR3 has 17 amino acids. This CDR3 reads CASSPVRRSSGLDGYTF. CDR3 DNA sequence: TGTGCCAGCAGTCCCGTCCGACGCAGTTCAGGGCTGGATGGCTACACCTTC.

This clonotype was seen more than once but under ten times. The gene calls are TRBV13 and TRBJ2-7; D perhaps matches TRBD2 (5 bases). V shed 3 bases and J shed 4 bases, with 13 bases lying between them. Germline V CDR1 and CDR2: PRHDT, FYEKMQ (reference sequence). This CDR3 region has 14 residues. CDR3 amino acids: CASSFGPRGYEQYF. The CDR3 region has the DNA TGTGCCAGCAGCTTCGGACCACGGGGATACGAGCAGTACTTC. Full variable domain (rest looked up from reference TRBV13 and TRBJ2-7): AAGVIQSPRHLIKEKRETATLKCYPIPRHDTVYWYQQGPGQDPQFLISFYEKMQSDKGSIPDRFSAQQFSDYHSELNMSSLELGDSALYFCASSFGPRGYEQYFGPGTRLTVT.

This clonotype was picked up a small number of times. The V call is TRBV27, the J call TRBJ2-1; perhaps TRBD2 as D (6 bases). Per the germline V gene, CDR1 is MNHEY and CDR2 is SMNVEV (reference sequence). The V and J ends lost 4 bases and 6 bases respectively, with 10 bases between them. This CDR3 contains 13 residues. The CDR3 region has the DNA TGTGCCAGCAGTTCCCCAGCGGGCAATGAGCAGTTCTTC. Protein product: CASSSPAGNEQFF.

V usage is TRBV12-3 or TRBV12-4 and J usage is TRBJ2-7, with 8 bases lining up with TRBD2. After removal of 3 bases from V and 2 bases from J, the junction contained 9 bases not matched to a gene. The CDR3 has 16 residues. The CDR3 DNA is TGTGCCAGCAGTTTCGGCGGGCTAGCGGGTACCTACGAGCAGTACTTC. Amino acid sequence: CASSFGGLAGTYEQYF.